The clone carrying this TCR beta chain has ten or more counts. These data originate in a study of T-cell memory formation after mild COVID-19. Looking at the study overall: TCR clusters mostly belonged to single donors.

Using its own MiXCR run on the 5' RACE reads, TCRdb lists one record per CDR3 protein. The table lists 150,000 to 200,000 distinct CDR3 sequences, about 22% of them singletons, with 23% in the top ten. This CDR3 is built from 14 residues. The V segment lost 10 bases and the J segment 9 bases; nucleotides outside the gene matches: 10. Per the germline V gene, CDR1 is MRHNA and CDR2 is SNTAGT. This clonotype originated in an adult woman who had mild COVID-19 (a few samples of this study predate the infection). Cell type and time point are not known. The sample comprised PBMCs or a T cell subset sorted from them (not recorded which). The V gene is TRBV6-4, the J gene TRBJ2-1, with 12 bases fitting TRBD2. The CDR3 here is CATRLAGELGEQFF. CDR3 bases: TGTGCCACCCGACTAGCGGGAGAGCTAGGTGAGCAGTTCTTC.